This T cell receptor (beta chain) comes out of a study of T cell responses to AZD1222 COVID-19 vaccine. Measured with immunoSEQ multiplex PCR; TCRdb has only the in-frame clones, and not every one. This sample has tens of thousands of clones; around 86% occur once, and the top ten carry 24%. Regarding this clone: Antigen: not known.

Study findings and constraints: Sampled repertoires all dated from after the peak T cell response.

Between the trimmed V and J ends, which lost 3 bases and 4 bases, there was a span of 13 bases. The germline CDR1 and CDR2 sequences are LGHNT and FRNRAP. The CDR3 has 15 amino acids. This sample comprised peripheral blood, obtained on day 0 of AZD1222 vaccination. V gene TRBV12-5 combines with J gene TRBJ1-3; possibly TRBD1 for D (6 bases). The receptor comes from an adult in good health. In nucleotides, the CDR3 is TGTGCTAGTGGTTTCCAAACAGGGTCGGGAAACACCATATATTTT. Its protein product is CASGFQTGSGNTIYF.